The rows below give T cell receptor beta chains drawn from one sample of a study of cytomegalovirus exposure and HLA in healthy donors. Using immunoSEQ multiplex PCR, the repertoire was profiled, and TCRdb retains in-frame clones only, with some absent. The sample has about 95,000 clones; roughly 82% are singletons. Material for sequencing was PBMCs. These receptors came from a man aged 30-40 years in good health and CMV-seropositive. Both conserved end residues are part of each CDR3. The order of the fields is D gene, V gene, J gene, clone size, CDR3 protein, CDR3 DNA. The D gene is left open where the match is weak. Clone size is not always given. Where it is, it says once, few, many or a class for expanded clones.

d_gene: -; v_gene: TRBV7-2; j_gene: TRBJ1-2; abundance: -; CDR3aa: CASSFPSRPESGTF; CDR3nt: TGTGCCAGCAGCTTTCCCTCAAGACCCGAGTCGGGCACCTTC
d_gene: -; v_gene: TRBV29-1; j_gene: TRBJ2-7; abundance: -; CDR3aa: CSVEDSYEQYF; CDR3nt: TGCAGCGTTGAAGATTCATACGAGCAGTACTTC
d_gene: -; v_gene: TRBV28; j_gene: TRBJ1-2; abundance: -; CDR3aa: CASIRDSGYTF; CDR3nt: TGTGCCAGCATTCGGGACTCCGGCTACACCTTC
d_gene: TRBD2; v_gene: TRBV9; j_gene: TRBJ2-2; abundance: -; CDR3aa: CASRAGDTGELFF; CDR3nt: TGTGCCAGCAGAGCGGGGGACACCGGGGAGCTGTTTTTT
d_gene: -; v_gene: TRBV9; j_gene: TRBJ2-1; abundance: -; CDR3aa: CASSVVSAPGGNEQFF; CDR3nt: TGTGCCAGCAGCGTAGTGTCCGCCCCCGGGGGTAATGAGCAGTTCTTC
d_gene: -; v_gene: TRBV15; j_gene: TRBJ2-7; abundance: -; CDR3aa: CATSRDPVRYSYEQYF; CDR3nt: TGTGCCACCAGCAGAGATCCAGTCAGGTACTCCTACGAGCAGTACTTC
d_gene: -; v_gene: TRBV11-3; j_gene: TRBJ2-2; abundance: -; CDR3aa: CASSQAANTGELFF; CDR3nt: TGTGCCAGCAGCCAAGCGGCCAACACCGGGGAGCTGTTTTTT
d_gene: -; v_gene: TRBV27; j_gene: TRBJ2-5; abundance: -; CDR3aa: CASKNRDETQYF; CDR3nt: TGTGCCAGCAAAAACAGGGATGAGACCCAGTACTTC
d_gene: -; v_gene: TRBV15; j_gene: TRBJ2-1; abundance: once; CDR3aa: CATSFPDSNAWQFF; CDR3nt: TGTGCCACCAGCTTTCCAGACTCCAATGCTTGGCAGTTCTTC
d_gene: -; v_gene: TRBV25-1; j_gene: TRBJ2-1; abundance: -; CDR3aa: CASSERAGAYNEQFF; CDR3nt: TGTGCCAGCAGTGAACGAGCGGGCGCCTACAATGAGCAGTTCTTC
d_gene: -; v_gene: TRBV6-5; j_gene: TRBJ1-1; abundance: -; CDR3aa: CASSFQGNTEAFF; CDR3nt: TGTGCCAGCAGTTTTCAGGGGAACACTGAAGCTTTCTTT
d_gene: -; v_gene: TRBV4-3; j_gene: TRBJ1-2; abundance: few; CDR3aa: CASSQDRGGGYTF; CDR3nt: TGCGCCAGCAGCCAAGACAGGGGTGGCGGCTACACCTTC
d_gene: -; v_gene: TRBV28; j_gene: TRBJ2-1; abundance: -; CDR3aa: CASSFGFGTSVKGNEQFF; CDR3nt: TGTGCCAGCAGTTTTGGTTTCGGGACTTCAGTCAAGGGCAATGAGCAGTTCTTC
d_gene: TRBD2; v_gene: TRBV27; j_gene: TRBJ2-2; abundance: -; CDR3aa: CASSKTSGNVNTGELFF; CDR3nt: TGTGCCAGCAGCAAGACTAGCGGGAACGTGAACACCGGGGAGCTGTTTTTT
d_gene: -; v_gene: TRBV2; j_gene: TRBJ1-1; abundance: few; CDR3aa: CASSGVQVSSEAFF; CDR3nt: TGTGCCAGCAGTGGGGTTCAGGTTTCAAGTGAAGCTTTCTTT
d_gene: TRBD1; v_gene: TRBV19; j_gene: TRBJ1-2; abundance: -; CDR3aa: CATTITGGGYGYTF; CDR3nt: TGTGCCACCACGATCACAGGGGGGGGCTATGGCTACACCTTC
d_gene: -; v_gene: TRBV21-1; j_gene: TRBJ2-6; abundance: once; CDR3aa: CASSKGETHGSSGANVLTF; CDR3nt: TGTGCCAGCAGCAAGGGGGAGACGCACGGGAGCTCTGGGGCCAACGTCCTGACTTTC
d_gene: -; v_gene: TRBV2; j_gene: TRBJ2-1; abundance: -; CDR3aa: CASSGRYNEQFF; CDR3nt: TGTGCCAGCAGTGGGCGGTACAATGAGCAGTTCTTC
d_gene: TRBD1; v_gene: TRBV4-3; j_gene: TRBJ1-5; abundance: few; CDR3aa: CASSQQTGEQPQHF; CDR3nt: TGCGCCAGCAGCCAACAGACAGGGGAACAGCCCCAGCATTTT
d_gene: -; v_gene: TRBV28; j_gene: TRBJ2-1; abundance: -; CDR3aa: CASSQYNEQFF; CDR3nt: TGTGCCAGCAGTCAGTACAATGAGCAGTTCTTC
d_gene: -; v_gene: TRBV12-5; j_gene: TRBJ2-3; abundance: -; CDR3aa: CASGFPEVTDTQYF; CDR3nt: TGTGCTAGTGGTTTCCCCGAGGTCACAGATACGCAGTATTTT
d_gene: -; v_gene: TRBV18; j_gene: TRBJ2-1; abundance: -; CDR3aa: CASSPLSQGRYNEQFF; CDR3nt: TGTGCCAGCTCACCACTTTCCCAGGGCCGCTACAATGAGCAGTTCTTC